The 13 T cell receptor beta chains below come from one sample, sequenced in a study of shared clonotypes between healthy human individuals. Sequencing used immunoSEQ multiplex PCR; TCRdb keeps in-frame clones, though not all of them. This sample has roughly 2,500,000 clones, with 93% found just once. The sample taken for sequencing was naive CD4+ T cells from PBMCs. The subset here: CD45RA+ positively selected. These receptor sequences come from a man aged 18 to 30 in good health. Some clones in this sample may be carry-over from other donors' samples.

V usage is TRBV19 and J usage is TRBJ2-1; no firm D call. Germline CDR1 reads LNHDA; CDR2 reads SQIVND (reference sequence). V was pared by 4 bases and J by 10 bases, with 8 bases between. This CDR3 is built from 11 residues. The CDR3 nucleotides read TGTGCCAGTAGTACTCCCTGGGAGCAGTTCTTC. Encoded protein: CASSTPWEQFF.

The rearrangement joins TRBV30 to TRBJ1-2, with D perhaps TRBD1 (5 bases). Trimming removed 0 bases from V and 2 bases from J, with 13 bases in between. Germline loops: CDR1 GTSNPN, CDR2 SVGIG (reference sequence). This CDR3 has 15 residues. The chain's CDR3 is CAWSVGVAENYGYTF. CDR3 in DNA: TGTGCCTGGAGTGTAGGGGTAGCAGAAAACTATGGCTACACCTTC. Looking up the rest from reference TRBV30 and TRBJ1-2 gives the full variable domain: SQTIHQWPATLVQPVGSPLSLECTVEGTSNPNLYWYRQAAGRGLQLLFYSVGIGQISSEVPQNLSASRPQDRQFILSSKKLLLSDSGFYLCAWSVGVAENYGYTFGSGTRLTVV.

The chain couples TRBV4-3 to TRBJ1-4, with D perhaps matching TRBD1 (5 bases). This CDR3 is built from 12 residues. V was shortened by 3 bases and J by 10 bases, with 9 bases between the two germline ends. CDR1 and CDR2 (germline): LGHNA, YSLEER. The CDR3 coding sequence is TGCGCCAGCAGCCACCATGGGGGAAAACTGTTTTTT. Amino acid sequence: CASSHHGGKLFF.

There are a few counts of this clone. The chain uses TRBV6-1 and TRBJ1-5; D is ambiguous. The length of the CDR3 is 14 residues. Germline V CDR1 and CDR2: MNHNS, SASEGT. V lost 0 bases to trimming and J lost 5 bases, with 8 bases between them. The CDR3 sequence is CASSEAGGDQPQHF. CDR3 in DNA: TGTGCCAGCAGTGAAGCCGGCGGGGATCAGCCCCAGCATTTT.

This chain links TRBV2 with TRBJ1-5; no clear D gene. The CDR3 length is 17 residues. The germline gives CDR1 SNHLY, CDR2 FYNNEI. V was clipped by 6 bases and J by 4 bases, with 22 bases between them. Written as DNA, the CDR3 is TGTGCCAGCAGCCTCCCCAATTTCGGTTTTCGAAATCAGCCCCAGCATTTT. Translated: CASSLPNFGFRNQPQHF.

This clone showed up just a few times. The V gene is TRBV5-4, the J gene TRBJ1-2, with 7 bases matching TRBD1. There are 13 residues in the CDR3. J was trimmed by 8 bases and V by 4 bases; bases with no gene match: 8. From germline, CDR1 is SGHNT and CDR2 YYREEE (reference sequence). The CDR3: CASSPDRLEGYTF. CDR3 DNA: TGTGCCAGCAGCCCGGACAGGCTTGAAGGCTACACCTTC.

This clone was counted a single time. Other DNA variants within this sample encode the same CDR3. The chain uses TRBV28 and TRBJ1-2; the D gene is possibly TRBD1 (6 bases). Germline V gives CDR1 MDHEN, CDR2 SYDVKM. V was shortened by 6 bases and J by 1 base, with 9 bases between the two germline ends. This CDR3 is built from 13 residues. CDR3 amino acids: CASSFRGNYGYTF. The CDR3 DNA reads as TGTGCCAGCAGCTTCAGGGGTAACTATGGCTACACCTTC.

The genes are TRBV11-2 and TRBJ2-3; TRBD2 aligns across 7 bases. The CDR3 is 17 residues long. The ends lost 2 bases at V and 2 bases at J; junction bases unmatched: 10. Germline V CDR1 and CDR2: SGHAT, FQNNGV. Written as DNA, the CDR3 is TGTGCCAGCAGCTTACGAGCGAGCGGGGTATTCACAGATACGCAGTATTTT. This sequence encodes CASSLRASGVFTDTQYF.

The genes are TRBV6-5 and TRBJ1-5, with D hard to call. The CDR3 is 14 amino acids. The V and J ends lost 4 bases and 7 bases respectively, with 14 bases between them. The germline gives CDR1 MNHEY, CDR2 SVGAGI. CDR3 bases: TGTGCCAGCAGTTTTGTCGGCCCCGGACAGCCCCAGCATTTT. It codes for CASSFVGPGQPQHF.

The chain combines TRBV6-5 with TRBJ2-5; 7 nucleotides match TRBD2. With V trimmed by 2 bases and J by 7 bases, 10 bases remained unmatched. Germline loops: CDR1 MNHEY, CDR2 SVGAGI. The CDR3 runs to 15 residues. The CDR3 region has the DNA TGTGCCAGCAGTTACCTCCGGGTGGGCGGGGGGACCCAGTACTTC. Translation gives CASSYLRVGGGTQYF.

V is TRBV19 and J is TRBJ1-4; D ambiguous. Trimming shortened V by 7 bases and J by 4 bases, and 13 bases separated the two germline ends. Germline V lookup: CDR1 LNHDA, CDR2 SQIVND (reference sequence). CDR3 length: 14 amino acids. This CDR3 is CASKLRGRNEKLFF. For the CDR3, the DNA is TGTGCCAGTAAGCTCAGAGGGCGTAATGAAAAACTGTTTTTT.

This clone was recorded once. The chain is built from TRBV14 and TRBJ2-1; the D gene is possibly TRBD2 (5 bases). The CDR3 extends over 15 amino acids. Germline V gene lookup returns CDR1 SGHDN and CDR2 FVKESK. With 1 base removed from V and 3 bases from J, the gap between germline ends came to 10 bases. CDR3 DNA sequence: TGTGCCAGCAGCCAAGTGTGGGAGCTCTACAATGAGCAGTTCTTC. Residues: CASSQVWELYNEQFF.

This clone has a handful of counts. The rearrangement uses TRBV9 and TRBJ1-1, with a possible D match to TRBD1 (6 bases). Germline assignment: CDR1 SGDLS and CDR2 YYNGEE. The CDR3 extends over 13 amino acids. V lost 3 bases to trimming and J lost 6 bases, with 12 bases between them. CDR3 coding DNA: TGTGCCAGCAGCGCAGGGGACCGTCCTGAAGCTTTCTTT. Translating gives CASSAGDRPEAFF.